This record concerns one T cell receptor (beta chain) sequence. The antigen is unknown. This record comes from a study of cytomegalovirus exposure and HLA in healthy donors. Broader study findings: Cytomegalovirus-associated TCR beta chains were listed, numbering more than 150.

The PCR contained 60 Vbeta and 13 Jbeta primers. Sequenced by immunoSEQ multiplex PCR; TCRdb stores in-frame clones only, minus some. The table has about 100,000 clones, roughly 75% seen once. Germline CDR1 is LNHNV and CDR2 is YYDKDF (reference sequence). The CDR3 has 13 amino acids. V lost 4 bases, J lost 4 bases, and 11 bases lay in between. The sequenced sample was PBMCs. The clonotype originates from a woman under 30 in good health and CMV-seropositive. This sequence joins TRBV15 and TRBJ2-7; D is unresolved. DNA of the CDR3: TGTGCCACCAGCACGAGCCCCGTGTACGAGCAGTACTTC. Encoded protein: CATSTSPVYEQYF.